This is a list of T cell receptor beta chains from one sample in a study of T cell changes during pregnancy in multiple sclerosis. The method was immunoSEQ multiplex PCR; TCRdb's version includes in-frame clones alone and lacks a portion of them. Among tens of thousands of clones listed, around 87% were seen once. The specimen sequenced was peripheral blood from another person, used as feeder cells. The receptors were sampled from a human donor whose cells served as feeder cells for cultures in a pregnancy study. The conserved cysteine and the conserved F or W are not part of the CDR3 here.

cdr3_aa | j_call | v_call
ASSPETAGLLRETQY | TRBJ2-5 | TRBV9
ASSTRDITDTQY | TRBJ2-3 | TRBV6-5
ASRRDGWDGTEAF | TRBJ1-1 | TRBV6-5
ASSQGLPNTGELF | TRBJ2-2 | TRBV6-5
ASSFRTYEQY | TRBJ2-7 | TRBV5-4
ASSTGQGMYEQY | TRBJ2-7 | TRBV4-2
SVDGRGRGAEAF | TRBJ1-1 | TRBV29-1
ASSIRDRGIYGYT | TRBJ1-2 | TRBV19
ASSHSWAGGGQF | TRBJ2-1 | TRBV5-6
ASSLEAGTGRYEQY | TRBJ2-7 | TRBV13
ASSRPGQGNTEAF | TRBJ1-1 | TRBV7-9
ASSQGQLNSPLH | TRBJ1-6 | TRBV7-2
ASSSDLGREPQH | TRBJ1-5 | TRBV28
ASSEGSAYEQY | TRBJ2-7 | TRBV9
ASSLGGTDSHEQY | TRBJ2-7 | TRBV5-1
ASSDGRYGYT | TRBJ1-2 | TRBV25-1
ASSLPGNTEAF | TRBJ1-1 | TRBV18
ASSSAGLELGQF | TRBJ2-1 | TRBV5-4
ASSQEEREKLF | TRBJ1-4 | TRBV4-1
ASSLGSSGRARDEQY | TRBJ2-7 | TRBV7-3
ASATGSSYEQY | TRBJ2-7 | TRBV19
ASTPRGEAF | TRBJ1-1 | TRBV2
ASSPSGTSSYNEQF | TRBJ2-1 | TRBV7-2
ASSLVSQDNEQY | TRBJ2-7 | TRBV5-6
ASSVGDRGTEAF | TRBJ1-1 | TRBV5-1
ASRKGQGTYEQY | TRBJ2-7 | TRBV19
ASSPEGTEAF | TRBJ1-1 | TRBV18
ASSLDLGETQY | TRBJ2-5 | TRBV13
ASSQDGQARQPQH | TRBJ1-5 | TRBV4-1
ASSYSFTNPYEQY | TRBJ2-7 | TRBV6-5
ASSFNYRAEDGGYSYEQY | TRBJ2-7 | TRBV28
ASKSRVFVTGELF | TRBJ2-2 | TRBV28
ASSLWGQQDQPQH | TRBJ1-5 | TRBV28
ASSSRQNTEAF | TRBJ1-1 | TRBV7-9
ASSLDGRYEQY | TRBJ2-7 | TRBV7-8
ASYSGADYNEQF | TRBJ2-1 | TRBV28
ASSQGVVAGVSDTQY | TRBJ2-3 | TRBV4-2
ASSAWDRIGEKLF | TRBJ1-4 | TRBV2
ASSGPGSRPGELF | TRBJ2-2 | TRBV27
ASSHDRFHGYT | TRBJ1-2 | TRBV27
ASSPNGVRTNEKLF | TRBJ1-4 | TRBV4-3
ASSRGDGETQY | TRBJ2-5 | TRBV2
ASSQVGLAVQETQY | TRBJ2-5 | TRBV4-2
ASLLSGANVLT | TRBJ2-6 | TRBV5-4
AWRAGGGGNQPQH | TRBJ1-5 | TRBV30
ASSLSGGQNTGELF | TRBJ2-2 | TRBV5-1
ASSPASAGGNNEQF | TRBJ2-1 | TRBV18
ASSLAHGTEAF | TRBJ1-1 | TRBV5-1
ASSFSGLEGTDTQY | TRBJ2-3 | TRBV5-6
SARRQAETEAF | TRBJ1-1 | TRBV29-1
ASSSARQNEAF | TRBJ1-1 | TRBV6-5
SPKQGVMNEQF | TRBJ2-1 | TRBV29-1
ASSPTRARSNQPQH | TRBJ1-5 | TRBV4-1
ASRFKTPGNSPLH | TRBJ1-6 | TRBV5-4
AWSVKRVRNTEAF | TRBJ1-1 | TRBV30